The TCR beta chain described here comes from a study of monozygotic twins with inflammatory bowel disease. Total RNA isolation used whole blood (no T cell sorting was performed). Each sample's cDNA came from eight separate reactions. After re-calling the 5' RACE reads, TCRdb lists one entry per CDR3 protein, DNA absent. The sample table includes approximately 300,000 distinct CDR3 sequences. This CDR3 spans 12 amino acids. The germline V gene has CDR1 MDHEN and CDR2 SYDVKM. This receptor was taken from a human donor with ulcerative colitis or Crohn's disease, or a healthy co-twin of an affected twin (not recorded which). Sequencing was done on a sample of blood. This chain uses TRBV28 with TRBJ1-4. The chain's CDR3 is CASNESGEKLFF.